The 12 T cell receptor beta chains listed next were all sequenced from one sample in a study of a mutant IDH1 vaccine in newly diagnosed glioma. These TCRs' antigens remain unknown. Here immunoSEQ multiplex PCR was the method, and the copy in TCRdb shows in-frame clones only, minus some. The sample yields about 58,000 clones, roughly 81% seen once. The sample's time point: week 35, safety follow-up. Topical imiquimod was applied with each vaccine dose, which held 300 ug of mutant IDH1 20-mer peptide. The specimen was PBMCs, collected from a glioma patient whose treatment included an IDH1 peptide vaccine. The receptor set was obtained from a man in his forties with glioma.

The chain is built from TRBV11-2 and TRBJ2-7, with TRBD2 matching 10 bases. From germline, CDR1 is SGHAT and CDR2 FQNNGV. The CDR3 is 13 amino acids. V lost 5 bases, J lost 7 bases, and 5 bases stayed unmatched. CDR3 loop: CASSPGLAREQYF. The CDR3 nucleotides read TGTGCCAGCAGCCCGGGACTAGCGCGAGAGCAGTACTTC.

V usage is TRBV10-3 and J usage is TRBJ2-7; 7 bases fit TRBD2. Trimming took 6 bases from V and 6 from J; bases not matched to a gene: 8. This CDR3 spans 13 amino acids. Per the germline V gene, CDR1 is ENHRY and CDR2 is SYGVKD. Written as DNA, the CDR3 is TGTGCCATCAGCGGACTAGTAAGTGGCGAGCAGTACTTC. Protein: CAISGLVSGEQYF.

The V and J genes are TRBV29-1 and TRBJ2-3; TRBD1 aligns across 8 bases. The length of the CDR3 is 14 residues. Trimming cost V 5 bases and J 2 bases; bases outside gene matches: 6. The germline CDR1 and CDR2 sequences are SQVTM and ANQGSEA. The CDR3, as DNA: TGCAGCGTTCCCCGGACAGGGATCACAGATACGCAGTATTTT. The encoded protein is CSVPRTGITDTQYF.

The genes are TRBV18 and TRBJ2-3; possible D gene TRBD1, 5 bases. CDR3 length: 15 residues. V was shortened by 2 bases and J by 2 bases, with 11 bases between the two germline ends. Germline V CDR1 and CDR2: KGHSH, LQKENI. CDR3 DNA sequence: TGTGCCAGCTCACCATCGCCAGGGTACACAGATACGCAGTATTTT. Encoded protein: CASSPSPGYTDTQYF. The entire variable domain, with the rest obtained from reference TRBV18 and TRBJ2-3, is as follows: NAGVMQNPRHLVRRRGQEARLRCSPMKGHSHVYWYRQLPEEGLKFMVYLQKENIIDESGMPKERFSAEFPKEGPSILRIQQVVRGDSAAYFCASSPSPGYTDTQYFGPGTRLTVL.

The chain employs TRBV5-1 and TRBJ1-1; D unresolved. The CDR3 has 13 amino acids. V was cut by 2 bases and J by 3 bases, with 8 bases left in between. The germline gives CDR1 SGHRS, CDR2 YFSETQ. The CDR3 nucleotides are TGCGCCAGCAGCTTCAACACTTACACTGAAGCTTTCTTT. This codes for CASSFNTYTEAFF.

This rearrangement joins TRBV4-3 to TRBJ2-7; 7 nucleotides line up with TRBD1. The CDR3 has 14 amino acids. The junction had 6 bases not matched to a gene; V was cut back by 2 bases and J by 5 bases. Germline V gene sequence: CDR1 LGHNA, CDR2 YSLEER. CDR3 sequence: CASSQRTGLNEQYF. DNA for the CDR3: TGCGCCAGCAGCCAACGGACAGGTTTGAACGAGCAGTACTTC.

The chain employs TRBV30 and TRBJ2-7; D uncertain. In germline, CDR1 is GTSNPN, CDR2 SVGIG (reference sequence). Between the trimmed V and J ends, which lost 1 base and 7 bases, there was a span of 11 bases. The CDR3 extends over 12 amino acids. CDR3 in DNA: TGTGCCTGGAGTGGCACGTCGTGGGAGCAGTACTTC. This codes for CAWSGTSWEQYF. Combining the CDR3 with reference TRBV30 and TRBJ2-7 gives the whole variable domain SQTIHQWPATLVQPVGSPLSLECTVEGTSNPNLYWYRQAAGRGLQLLFYSVGIGQISSEVPQNLSASRPQDRQFILSSKKLLLSDSGFYLCAWSGTSWEQYFGPGTRLTVT.

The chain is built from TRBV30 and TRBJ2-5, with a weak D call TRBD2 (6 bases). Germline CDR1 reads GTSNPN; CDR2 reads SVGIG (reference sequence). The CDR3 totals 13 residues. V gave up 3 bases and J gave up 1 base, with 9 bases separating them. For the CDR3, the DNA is TGTGCCTGGAGCGGGGGTTCCCAAGAGACCCAGTACTTC. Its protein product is CAWSGGSQETQYF.

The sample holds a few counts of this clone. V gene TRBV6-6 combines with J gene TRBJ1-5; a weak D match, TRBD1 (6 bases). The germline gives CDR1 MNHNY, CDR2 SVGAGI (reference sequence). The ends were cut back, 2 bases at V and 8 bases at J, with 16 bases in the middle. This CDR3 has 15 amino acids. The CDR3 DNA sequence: TGTGCCAGCAGTTACCGGGCAGGGGATTGGGAGCCCCAGCATTTT. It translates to CASSYRAGDWEPQHF.

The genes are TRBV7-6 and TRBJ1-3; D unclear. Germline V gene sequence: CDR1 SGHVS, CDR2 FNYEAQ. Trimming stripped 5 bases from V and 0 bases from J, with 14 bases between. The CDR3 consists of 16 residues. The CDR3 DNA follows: TGTGCCAGCAGCATAAATTCGCTCCTCTCTGGAAACACCATATATTTT. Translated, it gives CASSINSLLSGNTIYF.

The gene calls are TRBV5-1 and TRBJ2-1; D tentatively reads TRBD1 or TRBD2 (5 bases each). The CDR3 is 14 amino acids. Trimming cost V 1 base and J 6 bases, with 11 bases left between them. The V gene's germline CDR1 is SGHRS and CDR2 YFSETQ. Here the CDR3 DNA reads TGCGCCAGCAGCTTGTCTCAGGGAGTCAATGAGCAGTTCTTC. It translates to CASSLSQGVNEQFF.

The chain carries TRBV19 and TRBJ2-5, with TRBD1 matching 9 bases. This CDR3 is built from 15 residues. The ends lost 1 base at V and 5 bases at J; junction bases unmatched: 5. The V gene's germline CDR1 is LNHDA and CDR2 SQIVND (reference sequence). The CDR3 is CASSIGTGEDETQYF. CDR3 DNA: TGTGCCAGTAGTATAGGGACAGGGGAAGACGAGACCCAGTACTTC.